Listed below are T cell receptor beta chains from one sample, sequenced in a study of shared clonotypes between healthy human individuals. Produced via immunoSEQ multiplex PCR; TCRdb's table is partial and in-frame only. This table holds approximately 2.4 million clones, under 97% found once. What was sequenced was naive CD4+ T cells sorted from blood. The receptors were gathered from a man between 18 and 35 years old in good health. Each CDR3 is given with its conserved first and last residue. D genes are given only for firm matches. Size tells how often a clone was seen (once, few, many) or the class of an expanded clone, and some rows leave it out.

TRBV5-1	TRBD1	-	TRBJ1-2	TGCGCCAGCAGCTTAACAGGGGGCGCTCAGTATGGCTACACCTTC	CASSLTGGAQYGYTF
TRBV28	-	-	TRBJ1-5	TGTGCCAGCAGTTCCCCTGGGAGCAATCAGCCCCAGCATTTT	CASSSPGSNQPQHF
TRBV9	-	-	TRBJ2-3	TGTGCCAGCAGCACCCGGGACAGCGGGCCAGATACGCAGTATTTT	CASSTRDSGPDTQYF
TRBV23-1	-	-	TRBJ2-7	TGCGCCACCTCGAGGAAGGGGAGCTACGAGCAGTACTTC	CATSRKGSYEQYF
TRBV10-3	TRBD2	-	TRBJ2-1	TGTGCCATCAGACAAAGCGGGGGTTCCTACAATGAGCAGTTCTTC	CAIRQSGGSYNEQFF
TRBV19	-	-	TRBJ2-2	TGTGCCAGTAGTATGGACCGTGCGAACACCGGGGAGCTGTTTTTT	CASSMDRANTGELFF
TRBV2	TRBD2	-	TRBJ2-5	TGTGCCAGCAGCCTAGCGGGGGGGGCCTTTGAGACCCAGTACTTC	CASSLAGGAFETQYF
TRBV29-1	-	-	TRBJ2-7	TGCAGCGTCCGCCCCCAAGGGGCGAGCGAGCAGTACTTC	CSVRPQGASEQYF
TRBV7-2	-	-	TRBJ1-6	TGTGCCAGCAGCTTAGTGGGGGGGAATTCACCCCTCCACTTT	CASSLVGGNSPLHF
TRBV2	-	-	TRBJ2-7	TGTGCCAGCAGTGCCGGGCTATACGAGCAGTACTTC	CASSAGLYEQYF
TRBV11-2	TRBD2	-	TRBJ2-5	TGTGCCAGCAGCTTAGCATCCCTAGCGGGGTTGGGGACCCAGTACTTC	CASSLASLAGLGTQYF
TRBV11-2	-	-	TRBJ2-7	TGTGCCAGCAGCTTAGAGGTAACAGGGATCTACGAGCAGTACTTC	CASSLEVTGIYEQYF
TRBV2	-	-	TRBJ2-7	TGTGCCAGCAGTGAGGACTTATCCGCCGAGCAGTACTTC	CASSEDLSAEQYF
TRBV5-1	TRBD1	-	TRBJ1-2	TGCGCCAGCAGCTTGGAACCGGGACAGGGGGTATTCTACACCTTC	CASSLEPGQGVFYTF
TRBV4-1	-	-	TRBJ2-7	TGCGCCAGCAGCCAAGATCTTGCGGGGCTTTGGTACGAGCAGTACTTC	CASSQDLAGLWYEQYF
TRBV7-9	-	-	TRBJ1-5	TGTGCCAGCAGCTTATCCGGGGGCGCGGGACAGCCCCAGCATTTT	CASSLSGGAGQPQHF
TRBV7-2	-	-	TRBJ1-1	TGTGCCAGCAGGTTTGTGGGGAGCACTGAAGCTTTCTTT	CASRFVGSTEAFF
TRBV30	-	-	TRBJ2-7	TGTGCCTGGATCACAAGGGCTTACGAGCAGTACTTC	CAWITRAYEQYF
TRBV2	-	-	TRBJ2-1	TGTGCCAGCACCAACCGAAGGTTCGACAATGAGCAGTTCTTC	CASTNRRFDNEQFF
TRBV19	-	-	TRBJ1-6	TGTGCCAGTAGTACCCCAGACCGCTATTCACCCCTCCACTTT	CASSTPDRYSPLHF
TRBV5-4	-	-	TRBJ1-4	TGTGCCAGCAGCGGCCACCGGGACGGCTCTAATGAAAAACTGTTTTTT	CASSGHRDGSNEKLFF
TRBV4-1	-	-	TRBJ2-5	TGCGCCAGCAGCCAGGATGGACCAAACACTCAAGAGACCCAGTACTTC	CASSQDGPNTQETQYF
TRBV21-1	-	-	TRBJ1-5	TGTGCCAGCAGTCCGAGCCCGGGACAGGGGACGGTTAGCAATCAGCCCCAGCATTTT	CASSPSPGQGTVSNQPQHF
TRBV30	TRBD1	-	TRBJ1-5	TGTGCCTGGAGGGACAGGGTTGATAATCAGCCCCAGCATTTT	CAWRDRVDNQPQHF
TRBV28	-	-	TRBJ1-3	TGTGCCAGCAGTTTCTCAGGATCGGTATCGCCAAACACCATATATTTT	CASSFSGSVSPNTIYF
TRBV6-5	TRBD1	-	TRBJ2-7	TGTGCCAGCAGTTACTCGACGGGACAGGGCTCCTACGAGCAGTACTTC	CASSYSTGQGSYEQYF
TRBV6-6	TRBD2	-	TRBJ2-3	TGTGCCAGCAGCCCCTCTAGCGGGAGGGCCCCAGATACGCAGTATTTT	CASSPSSGRAPDTQYF
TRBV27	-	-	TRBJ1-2	TGTGCCAGCAGCGCACCGGGGCTGGGTGGCTACACCTTC	CASSAPGLGGYTF
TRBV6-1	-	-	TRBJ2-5	TGTGCCAGCAGCGTTATCAGGGAGACCCAGTACTTC	CASSVIRETQYF
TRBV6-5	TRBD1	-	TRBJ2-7	TGTGCCAGCAGTTACTCGGACAGGGGCGGCTACGAGCAGTACTTC	CASSYSDRGGYEQYF
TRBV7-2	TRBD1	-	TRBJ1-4	TGTGCCAGCAGCTTACGGGACAGGGAAGGAAAACTGTTTTTT	CASSLRDREGKLFF
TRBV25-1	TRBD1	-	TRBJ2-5	TGTGCCAGCAGGGGACAGGGTTCAGGGACCCAGTACTTC	CASRGQGSGTQYF
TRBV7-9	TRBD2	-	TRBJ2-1	TGTGCCAGCAGCTTCACTAGCGGGAGCTCCACATCTGTGAATGAGCAGTTCTTC	CASSFTSGSSTSVNEQFF
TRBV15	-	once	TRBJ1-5	TGTGCCACCAGCGGCTCCGGGCAGCCCCAGCATTTT	CATSGSGQPQHF
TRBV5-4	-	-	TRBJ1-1	TGTGCCAGCAGCCAGCAGGGGTGGGACACTGAAGCTTTCTTT	CASSQQGWDTEAFF
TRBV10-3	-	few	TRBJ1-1	TGTGCCATCAGTGAAGGCAGGGGCCTTATGAACACTGAAGCTTTCTTT	CAISEGRGLMNTEAFF
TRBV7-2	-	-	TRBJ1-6	TGTGCCAGCAGCTTAGGTGGACCCCAAATGGTCTTTTTT	CASSLGGPQMVFF
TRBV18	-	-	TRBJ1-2	TGTGCCAGCTCACCCCAGGGTGCCGGTAGCTATGGCTACACCTTC	CASSPQGAGSYGYTF
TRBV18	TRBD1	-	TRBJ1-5	TGTGCCAGCTCGCAGCAGGGGGCGAGCAATCAGCCCCAGCATTTT	CASSQQGASNQPQHF
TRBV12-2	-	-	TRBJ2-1	TGTGCAAGTCGCTCAGCCCCGCCTAGCGGATACAATGAGCAGTTCTTC	CASRSAPPSGYNEQFF
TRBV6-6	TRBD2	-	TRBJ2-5	TGTGCCAGCAGTTACCATCGGACTAGCGGCTCGGAGACCCAGTACTTC	CASSYHRTSGSETQYF
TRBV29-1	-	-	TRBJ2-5	TGCAGCGTTGATGTAAACCAGCCTGAGACCCAGTACTTC	CSVDVNQPETQYF
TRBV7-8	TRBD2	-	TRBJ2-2	TGTGCCAGCAGCTTAGAGGAAGCGGGGGCCGCGAACACCGGGGAGCTGTTTTTT	CASSLEEAGAANTGELFF
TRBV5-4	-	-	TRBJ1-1	TGTGCCAGCAGCTTTGACTCGAACACTGAAGCTTTCTTT	CASSFDSNTEAFF
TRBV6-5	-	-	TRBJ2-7	TGTGCCAGCAGTTACTCAGGCAGACCCTACGAGCAGTACTTC	CASSYSGRPYEQYF
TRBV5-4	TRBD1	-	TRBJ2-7	TGTGCCAGCAGCAGGACAGGGGACTCCTACGAGCAGTACTTC	CASSRTGDSYEQYF
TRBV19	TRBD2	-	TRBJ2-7	TGTGCCAGTAGTATTACGTCCAGCGGGAGGGCCAACTACGAGCAGTACTTC	CASSITSSGRANYEQYF
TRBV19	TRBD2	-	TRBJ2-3	TGTGCCAGTAGTCCCTTTAGCGGGAGTATAGATACGCAGTATTTT	CASSPFSGSIDTQYF
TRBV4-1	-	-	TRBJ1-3	TGCGCCAGCAGCCAAATACCGGGACTTAACTCTGGAAACACCATATATTTT	CASSQIPGLNSGNTIYF
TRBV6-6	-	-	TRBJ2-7	TGTGCCAGCAGTTACTCGGGAGGCAGGGGGACCTACGAGCAGTACTTC	CASSYSGGRGTYEQYF
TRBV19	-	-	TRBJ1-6	TGTGCCAGTAGTATAGCAGGGTCTGGTTCACCCCTCCACTTT	CASSIAGSGSPLHF
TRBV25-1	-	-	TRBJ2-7	TGTGCCAGCAGTGAGGGAGTAGTGGGGGCCTACGAGCAGTACTTC	CASSEGVVGAYEQYF
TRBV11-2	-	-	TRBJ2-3	TGTGCCAGCAGCTTATTTGGGGGCGCAAGCACAGATACGCAGTATTTT	CASSLFGGASTDTQYF
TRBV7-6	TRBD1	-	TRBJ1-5	TGTGCCAGCAGCCCAGGACAGGGCAATCAGCCCCAGCATTTT	CASSPGQGNQPQHF
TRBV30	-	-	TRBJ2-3	TGTGCCTGGGCCGCCCAGGGGACTAGCACAGATACGCAGTATTTT	CAWAAQGTSTDTQYF